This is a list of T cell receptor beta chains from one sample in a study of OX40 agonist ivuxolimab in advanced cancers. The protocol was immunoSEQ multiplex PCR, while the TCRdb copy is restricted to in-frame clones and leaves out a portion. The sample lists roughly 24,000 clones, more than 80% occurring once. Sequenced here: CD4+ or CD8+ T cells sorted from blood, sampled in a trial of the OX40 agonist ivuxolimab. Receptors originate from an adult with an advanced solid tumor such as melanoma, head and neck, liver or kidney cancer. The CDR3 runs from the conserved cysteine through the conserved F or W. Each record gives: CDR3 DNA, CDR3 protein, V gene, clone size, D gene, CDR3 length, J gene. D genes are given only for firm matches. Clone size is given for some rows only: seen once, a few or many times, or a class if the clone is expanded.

TGTGCCAGCAGTGAGGGGGCAGCGTACTACGAGCAGTACTTC,CASSEGAAYYEQYF,TRBV6-1,.,.,14,TRBJ2-7
TGTGCCATCTGGAGCGGGACTAGCGGTTACGAGCAGTACTTC,CAIWSGTSGYEQYF,TRBV10-3,.,TRBD2,14,TRBJ2-7
TGTGCCAGCAGCAGTCGGACAGGACAGAATGAGCAGTTCTTC,CASSSRTGQNEQFF,TRBV11-2,.,TRBD1,14,TRBJ2-1
TGTGCCAGCAGCCCGATGACAGGGGGCTACGAGCAGTACTTC,CASSPMTGGYEQYF,TRBV9,medium-sized,TRBD1,14,TRBJ2-7
TGCAGCGTCCGGATGAACACTGAAGCTTTCTTT,CSVRMNTEAFF,TRBV29-1,.,.,11,TRBJ1-1
TGTGCCACCAGGGTCGGGACTGAAGCTTTCTTT,CATRVGTEAFF,TRBV19,.,.,11,TRBJ1-1
TGTGCCAGTGGGTACGGGCAGGGGGGCTACACCTTC,CASGYGQGGYTF,TRBV25-1,.,.,12,TRBJ1-2
TGCAGCGTTGTGGGGACAGGGGCAATCGCAGATACGCAGTATTTT,CSVVGTGAIADTQYF,TRBV29-1,once,TRBD1,15,TRBJ2-3
TGTGCCAGCAGCTTAGATGGCGGCACCGGGGAGCTGTTTTTT,CASSLDGGTGELFF,TRBV7-3,.,.,14,TRBJ2-2
TGTGCCAGCAGTGATCCGAGACAGGCGGAGTATGGCTACACCTTC,CASSDPRQAEYGYTF,TRBV2,.,.,15,TRBJ1-2
TGTGCCAGCAGCGAAGACCACGGTACGGGTTCACCCCTCCACTTT,CASSEDHGTGSPLHF,TRBV11-2,.,.,15,TRBJ1-6
TGTGCCAGCAGTCCTGACAGGGGAAGAAACACCGGGGAGCTGTTTTTT,CASSPDRGRNTGELFF,TRBV6-6,.,TRBD1,16,TRBJ2-2
TGTGCCAGCAGCCTTGGACAGGGGGCGTTTTTCACAGGCTACACCTTC,CASSLGQGAFFTGYTF,TRBV13,.,TRBD1,16,TRBJ1-2
TGTGCCAGCAGCCTGACAGGGGACTATTCACCCCTCCACTTT,CASSLTGDYSPLHF,TRBV7-2,.,TRBD1,14,TRBJ1-6
TGCAGCGGCAGGGTAGGTGACACTGAAGCTTTCTTT,CSGRVGDTEAFF,TRBV29-1,.,.,12,TRBJ1-1
TGTGCCAGCAGTGAAGAGGGACAGGGACATCAGCCCCAGCATTTT,CASSEEGQGHQPQHF,TRBV25-1,.,TRBD1,15,TRBJ1-5
TGTGCCAGCAGTTTATATTTGGGTTCTAGCGGACGCACAGATACGCAGTATTTT,CASSLYLGSSGRTDTQYF,TRBV27,.,TRBD2,18,TRBJ2-3
TGTGCCAGCAGTTTCAGGGGGCCAGAGACCCAGTACTTC,CASSFRGPETQYF,TRBV28,.,TRBD1,13,TRBJ2-5
TGTGCCAGCAGCCCAGGGAACTTTGGAGCTTTCTTT,CASSPGNFGAFF,TRBV7-9,once,.,12,TRBJ1-1
TGCGCCAGCAGCCAAGATAGTGGGTCCCCCCCCACCTTC,CASSQDSGSPPTF,TRBV4-3,.,.,13,TRBJ1-2
TGTGCCAGCAGTTTATGGGGGACAGGGGGTACGAATGAGCAGTTCTTC,CASSLWGTGGTNEQFF,TRBV28,.,TRBD1,16,TRBJ2-1
TGTGCCAGCAGTATAGGGGAGACCCAGTACTTC,CASSIGETQYF,TRBV28,.,.,11,TRBJ2-5
TGTGCCAGCAGCTTAGTGGGCGGGGTTCGAACCGGGGAGCTGTTTTTT,CASSLVGGVRTGELFF,TRBV7-9,.,.,16,TRBJ2-2
TGTGCCAGCAGCTCCCCGGGGACCGGGGAGCTGTTTTTT,CASSSPGTGELFF,TRBV7-9,.,.,13,TRBJ2-2
TGTGCCAGCAGCTTATCTGTAGAAGAGACCCAGTACTTC,CASSLSVEETQYF,TRBV7-8,.,.,13,TRBJ2-5
TGTGCCAGCATTGAATGGAGCTCCTACAATGAGCAGTTCTTC,CASIEWSSYNEQFF,TRBV6-1,.,.,14,TRBJ2-1
TGTGCCAGCAGCGTGACTAGCGGACCCTACAATGAGCAGTTCTTC,CASSVTSGPYNEQFF,TRBV7-4,.,TRBD2,15,TRBJ2-1
TGTGCCAGCAGCGGGGGAGGGGTGAACACTGAAGCTTTCTTT,CASSGGGVNTEAFF,TRBV9,.,.,14,TRBJ1-1
TGTGCCAGCAGCTTAGATCTGCGCACAGATACGCAGTATTTT,CASSLDLRTDTQYF,TRBV11-3,.,.,14,TRBJ2-3
TGTGCCAGCAGTTCCGGGACTAGCGAGCAGTACTTC,CASSSGTSEQYF,TRBV27,.,TRBD2,12,TRBJ2-7
TGTGCCAGTAGTCCGCCCGGGACGGTTTACGAGCAGTACTTC,CASSPPGTVYEQYF,TRBV19,.,.,14,TRBJ2-7
TGTGCCAGCAGTTTATGGAGTTCGGGGGAGACCCAGTACTTC,CASSLWSSGETQYF,TRBV27,.,.,14,TRBJ2-5
TGTGCCAGTAGTATGTGGTCCTCTGGGGCCAACGTCCTGACTTTC,CASSMWSSGANVLTF,TRBV19,once,.,15,TRBJ2-6
TGTGCCAGTAGTATTGCCCCAGGAATCTACAATGAGCAGTTCTTC,CASSIAPGIYNEQFF,TRBV19,.,.,15,TRBJ2-1
TGCGCCAGCAGCCAAGATTTGGACAATTCCTACAATGAGCAGTTCTTC,CASSQDLDNSYNEQFF,TRBV4-1,.,.,16,TRBJ2-1
TGTGCCAGCAGCTTAGCTCGCGGGAGTGGCGCCGGGGAGCTGTTTTTT,CASSLARGSGAGELFF,TRBV11-2,.,TRBD2,16,TRBJ2-2
TGTGCCAGCAGCAAGGGGGTAGCGGGGGGCCTTGGCAATGAGCAGTTCTTC,CASSKGVAGGLGNEQFF,TRBV21-1,.,.,17,TRBJ2-1
TGTGCCAGCAGCGAGGAACGAGGGTCTGGGGCCAACGTCCTGACTTTC,CASSEERGSGANVLTF,TRBV9,once,.,16,TRBJ2-6
TGCGCCAGCAGCCCCCAGTCTTCATGGGAGACCCAGTACTTC,CASSPQSSWETQYF,TRBV4-3,.,.,14,TRBJ2-5
TGTGCCAGCAGCCCCCGGTGGGGGACTAGCGGGACCAACAATGAGCAGTTCTTC,CASSPRWGTSGTNNEQFF,TRBV7-9,.,TRBD2,18,TRBJ2-1
TGTGCCAGCAGCTTTTTAAGGGGACTGCACGAGCAGTACTTC,CASSFLRGLHEQYF,TRBV7-8,few,.,14,TRBJ2-7
TGTGCCAGTAGTCAGGGAACCTACGAGCAGTACTTC,CASSQGTYEQYF,TRBV19,.,.,12,TRBJ2-7
TGTGCCAGCAGCGTTAGCGGGGGGGCCTTCACAGATACGCAGTATTTT,CASSVSGGAFTDTQYF,TRBV9,.,TRBD2,16,TRBJ2-3
TGTGCCAGCAGTACCGGACTAGCGAAGGACGAGCAGTACTTC,CASSTGLAKDEQYF,TRBV28,.,TRBD2,14,TRBJ2-7
TGTGCCAGCAGCACCTATCGTAGCGGGGTCGGGGAGCTGTTTTTT,CASSTYRSGVGELFF,TRBV9,few,TRBD2,15,TRBJ2-2
TGTGCCAGCAGCTTAGGATCTTCACAGTATAGCAATCAGCCCCAGCATTTT,CASSLGSSQYSNQPQHF,TRBV7-2,.,.,17,TRBJ1-5
TGTGCCAGCAGCCAAGGGGACTCTTACACCGGGGAGCTGTTTTTT,CASSQGDSYTGELFF,TRBV7-9,.,.,15,TRBJ2-2
TGTGCCAGCAGTTCGGGGTCCAGAAGTATAAACACTGAAGCTTTCTTT,CASSSGSRSINTEAFF,TRBV27,.,.,16,TRBJ1-1
TGTGCCAGCAGCCGAGACGGGAGCTCCTACAATGAGCAGTTCTTC,CASSRDGSSYNEQFF,TRBV7-6,.,.,15,TRBJ2-1
TGTGCCAGTACACAGGGGTACACTGAAGCTTTCTTT,CASTQGYTEAFF,TRBV2,.,TRBD1,12,TRBJ1-1
TGTGCCAGCAGCGTTTACAGGGGTCGGAGCAATCAGCCCCAGCATTTT,CASSVYRGRSNQPQHF,TRBV5-6,.,TRBD1,16,TRBJ1-5
TGTGCCAGTAGTTGGGGACAACAGAACACTGAAGCTTTCTTT,CASSWGQQNTEAFF,TRBV19,.,.,14,TRBJ1-1
TGTGCCAGCAGCCTTGGACAGGGTCAGTACTTC,CASSLGQGQYF,TRBV11-2,.,TRBD1,11,TRBJ2-7
TGCAGCGTTGAAGCGGGGAATAACTATGGCTACACCTTC,CSVEAGNNYGYTF,TRBV29-1,.,.,13,TRBJ1-2